A single sample gave rise to the 14 T cell receptor beta chains below, sequenced in a study of T cell responses to AZD1222 COVID-19 vaccine. Libraries were prepared by immunoSEQ multiplex PCR; TCRdb keeps only in-frame clonotypes and omits some of them. The sample gives fewer than 120,000 clones, around 90% of which show up once; approximately 8% is in the top ten. The specimen comprised peripheral blood, sampled on day 0 of AZD1222 vaccination. These receptors originate from an adult in good health.

V and J are TRBV27 and TRBJ1-5; D may be TRBD1 (5 bases). The CDR3 is 17 amino acids. CDR1 is MNHEY and CDR2 is SMNVEV in the germline V gene (reference sequence). V shed 2 bases and J shed 2 bases, with 16 bases lying between them. The CDR3 spells CASSLGVGAPGNQPQHF. Written as DNA, the CDR3 is TGTGCCAGCAGTTTAGGGGTCGGGGCGCCCGGCAATCAGCCCCAGCATTTT.

The chain carries TRBV2 and TRBJ1-5; the D is unclear. Deletions cut 4 bases from V and 7 bases from J, with 11 bases between. Germline V CDR1 and CDR2: SNHLY, FYNNEI. The CDR3 runs 13 residues. CDR3: CASSVLENQPQHF. As DNA, the CDR3 is TGTGCCAGCAGTGTCCTGGAGAACCAGCCCCAGCATTTT.

CDR3 sequence (DNA): TGTGCCAGCAGCGAACCCGGGACAGAGTACACAGATACGCAGTATTTT. Its protein is CASSEPGTEYTDTQYF. J is TRBJ2-3 and V is TRBV9; 7 positions agree with TRBD1. The CDR3 sequence is 16 residues long. The germline CDR1 and CDR2 sequences are SGDLS and YYNGEE. V lost 3 bases to trimming and J lost 2 bases; unmatched junction nucleotides: 9.

V usage is TRBV5-5 and J usage is TRBJ1-2, with 9 bases fitting TRBD1. This CDR3 has 15 amino acids. Germline V gene data show CDR1 as SGHKS and CDR2 as YYEKEE (reference sequence). With V trimmed by 0 bases and J by 5 bases, 5 bases remained unmatched. Written as DNA, the CDR3 is TGTGCCAGCAGCTTGGGGGACAGGGAAATTTATGGCTACACCTTC. It is translated as CASSLGDREIYGYTF.

This clone was counted a single time. The chain employs TRBV18 and TRBJ1-1; D is unresolved. The CDR3 runs to 13 residues. Trimming shortened V by 4 bases and J by 1 base, and 7 bases separated the two germline ends. CDR1 is KGHSH and CDR2 is LQKENI in the germline V gene. In nucleotides, the CDR3 is TGTGCCAGCTCACGATCAGGGAACACTGAAGCTTTCTTT. Residues: CASSRSGNTEAFF.

The V and J genes are TRBV3-1 (or the pseudogene TRBV3-2) and TRBJ2-3; TRBD1 is a possible D gene (5 bases). V was clipped by 0 bases and J by 1 base, with 11 bases between them. The germline gives CDR1 LGHDT, CDR2 YNNKEL (reference sequence). The CDR3 consists of 16 residues. For the CDR3, the DNA is TGTGCCAGCAGCCAAGATAGGGGATGGGGCACAGATACGCAGTATTTT. It specifies CASSQDRGWGTDTQYF.

V gene TRBV28 combines with J gene TRBJ1-5, with D unresolved. Trimming removed 2 bases from V and 2 bases from J, with 10 bases in between. Germline V gene sequence: CDR1 MDHEN, CDR2 SYDVKM. This CDR3 has 15 amino acids. CDR3 sequence: CASSLIGNGNQPQHF. DNA for the CDR3: TGTGCCAGCAGTTTAATAGGGAATGGCAATCAGCCCCAGCATTTT. Based on the CDR3 plus reference TRBV28 and TRBJ1-5, the full variable domain is DVKVTQSSRYLVKRTGEKVFLECVQDMDHENMFWYRQDPGLGLRLIYFSYDVKMKEKGDIPEGYSVSREKKERFSLILESASTNQTSMYLCASSLIGNGNQPQHFGDGTRLSIL.

V usage is TRBV23-1 and J usage is TRBJ1-1, with D hard to call. TRBV23-1 is labeled an ORF, and its function is uncertain. Trimming removed 0 bases from V and 5 bases from J, with 13 bases in between. The CDR3 spans 15 residues. CDR3 nucleotide sequence: TGCGCCAGCAGTCAATCTCTTCGGGATTCGACTGAAGCTTTCTTT. Its translation: CASSQSLRDSTEAFF.

V gene TRBV7-8 combines with J gene TRBJ1-4; D unresolved. The V end was cut by 2 bases, the J end by 2 bases, with 9 bases between. This CDR3 region has 15 residues. The germline CDR1 and CDR2 sequences are SGHVS and FQNEAQ. In DNA, the CDR3 is TGTGCCAGCAGCTTAAAGGAACGGACTAATGAAAAACTGTTTTTT. It codes for CASSLKERTNEKLFF. The full variable domain, in which reference TRBV7-8 and TRBJ1-4 provide the parts outside the CDR3, is GAGVSQSPRYKVAKRGQDVALRCDPISGHVSLFWYQQALGQGPEFLTYFQNEAQLDKSGLPSDRFFAERPEGSVSTLKIQRTQQEDSAVYLCASSLKERTNEKLFFGSGTQLSVL.

This clone was recorded only once. The rearrangement links TRBV5-6 to TRBJ2-5, with TRBD1 as a possible D gene (5 bases). The germline V gene has CDR1 SGHDT and CDR2 YYEEEE. The CDR3 covers 17 residues. V lost 1 base and J lost 1, with 17 bases in between. The CDR3 DNA reads TGTGCCAGCAGCTTGACATTCCACAGGATACGCCAAGAGACCCAGTACTTC. Its protein is CASSLTFHRIRQETQYF.

This clone was recorded only once. The chain has TRBV10-3 and TRBJ1-2; D is uncertain. The germline gives CDR1 ENHRY, CDR2 SYGVKD. The CDR3 has 11 amino acids. Trimming removed 9 bases from V and 5 bases from J, with 10 bases in between. The CDR3 protein is CAIGSVYGYTF. The CDR3 DNA is TGTGCCATAGGGTCGGTGTATGGCTACACCTTC.

The gene calls are TRBV10-1 and TRBJ1-6; tentatively, D is TRBD1 (6 bases). Trimming shortened V by 5 bases and J by 8 bases, and 13 bases separated the two germline ends. This CDR3 has 14 amino acids. CDR1 is WNHNN and CDR2 is SYGVQD in the germline V gene (reference sequence). This chain's CDR3 is CASSPQGVDSPLHF. The CDR3 nucleotides are TGCGCCAGCAGTCCACAGGGAGTCGATTCACCCCTCCACTTT.

The chain combines TRBV5-1 with TRBJ2-7, with D unresolved. Germline V gene data show CDR1 as SGHRS and CDR2 as YFSETQ. V was clipped by 4 bases and J by 5 bases, with 7 bases between them. This CDR3 spans 11 amino acids. Here the CDR3 reads CASSEVNEQYF. DNA of the CDR3: TGCGCCAGCAGCGAAGTCAACGAGCAGTACTTC.

The gene calls are TRBV30 and TRBJ1-4; 8 nucleotides line up with TRBD1. The CDR3 consists of 16 residues. CDR1 and CDR2 from the germline V gene are GTSNPN and SVGIG (reference sequence). V trimming: 0 bases; J trimming: 7 bases; junction bases outside the gene matches: 10. Here the CDR3 DNA reads TGTGCCTGGAGTGTATCGGGCAGGGGGCATGGTGAAAAACTGTTTTTT. The encoded protein is CAWSVSGRGHGEKLFF.